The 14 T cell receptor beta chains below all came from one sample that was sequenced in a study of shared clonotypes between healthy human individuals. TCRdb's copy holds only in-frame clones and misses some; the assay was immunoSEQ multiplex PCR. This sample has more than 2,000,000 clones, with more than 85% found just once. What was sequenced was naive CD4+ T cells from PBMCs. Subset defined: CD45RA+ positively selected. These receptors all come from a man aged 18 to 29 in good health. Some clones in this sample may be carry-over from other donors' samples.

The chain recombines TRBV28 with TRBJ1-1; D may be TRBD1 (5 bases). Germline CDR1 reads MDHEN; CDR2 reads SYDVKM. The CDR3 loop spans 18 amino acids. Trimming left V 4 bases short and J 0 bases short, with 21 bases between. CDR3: CASSSLQGGIIMNTEAFF. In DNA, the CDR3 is TGTGCCAGCAGTTCCCTCCAGGGAGGGATCATCATGAACACTGAAGCTTTCTTT.

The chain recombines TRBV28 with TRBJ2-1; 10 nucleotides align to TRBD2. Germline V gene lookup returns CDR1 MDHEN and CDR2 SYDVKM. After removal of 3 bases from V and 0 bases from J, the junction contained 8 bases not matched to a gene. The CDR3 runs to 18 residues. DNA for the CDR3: TGTGCCAGCAGTTTCTTAGCGGGAGGCCCGAGCTCCTACAATGAGCAGTTCTTC. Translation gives CASSFLAGGPSSYNEQFF.

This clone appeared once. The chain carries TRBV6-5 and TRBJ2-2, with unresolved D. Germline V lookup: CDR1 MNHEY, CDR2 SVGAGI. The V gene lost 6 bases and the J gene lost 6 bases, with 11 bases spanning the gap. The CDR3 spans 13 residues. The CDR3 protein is CASRPILAGELFF. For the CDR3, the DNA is TGTGCCAGCAGACCGATCTTGGCCGGGGAGCTGTTTTTT.

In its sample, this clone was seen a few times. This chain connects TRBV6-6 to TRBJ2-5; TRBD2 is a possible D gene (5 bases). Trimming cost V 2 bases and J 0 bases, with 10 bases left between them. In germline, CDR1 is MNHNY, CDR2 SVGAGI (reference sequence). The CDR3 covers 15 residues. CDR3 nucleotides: TGTGCCAGCAGTTACACAGCGGAGGACCAAGAGACCCAGTACTTC. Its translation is CASSYTAEDQETQYF.

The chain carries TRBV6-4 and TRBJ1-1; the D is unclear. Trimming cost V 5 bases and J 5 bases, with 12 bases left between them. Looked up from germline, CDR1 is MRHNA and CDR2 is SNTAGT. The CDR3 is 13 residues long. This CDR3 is CASSIRAQTEAFF. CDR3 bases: TGTGCCAGCAGTATAAGGGCGCAGACTGAAGCTTTCTTT.

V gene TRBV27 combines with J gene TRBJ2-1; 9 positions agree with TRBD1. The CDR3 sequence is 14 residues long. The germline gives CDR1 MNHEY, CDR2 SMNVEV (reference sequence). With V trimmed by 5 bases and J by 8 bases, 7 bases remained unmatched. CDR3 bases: TGTGCCAGCAGTAATCTGGACAGGGGAGATGAGCAGTTCTTC. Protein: CASSNLDRGDEQFF.

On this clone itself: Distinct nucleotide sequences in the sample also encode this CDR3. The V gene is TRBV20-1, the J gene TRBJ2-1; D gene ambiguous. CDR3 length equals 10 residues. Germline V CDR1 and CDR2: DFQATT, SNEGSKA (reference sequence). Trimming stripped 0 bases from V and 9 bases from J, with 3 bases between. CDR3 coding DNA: TGCAGTGCTAGAGAGAGTGAGCAGTTCTTC. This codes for CSARESEQFF.

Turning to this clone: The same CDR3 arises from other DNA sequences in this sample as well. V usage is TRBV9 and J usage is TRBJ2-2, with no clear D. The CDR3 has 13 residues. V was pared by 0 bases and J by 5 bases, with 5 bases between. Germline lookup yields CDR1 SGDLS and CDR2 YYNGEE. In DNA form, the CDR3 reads TGTGCCAGCAGCGTAGGGCTGACCGGGGAGCTGTTTTTT. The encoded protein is CASSVGLTGELFF.

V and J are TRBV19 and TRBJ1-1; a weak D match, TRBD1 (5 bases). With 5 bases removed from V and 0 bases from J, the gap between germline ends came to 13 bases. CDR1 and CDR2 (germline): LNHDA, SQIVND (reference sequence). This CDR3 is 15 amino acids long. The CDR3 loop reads CASSASGRLNTEAFF. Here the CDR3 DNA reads TGTGCCAGTAGTGCCTCGGGACGGCTGAACACTGAAGCTTTCTTT.

The CDR3 loop is CASSYARSSDTQYF. The CDR3 bases are TGCGCCAGCAGTTACGCGCGTTCATCGGATACGCAGTATTTT. The chain employs TRBV4-3 and TRBJ2-3; D unclear. Germline V gene sequence: CDR1 LGHNA, CDR2 YSLEER. CDR3 size: 14 residues. Trimming pared 6 bases from V and 6 bases from J, leaving 16 bases between.

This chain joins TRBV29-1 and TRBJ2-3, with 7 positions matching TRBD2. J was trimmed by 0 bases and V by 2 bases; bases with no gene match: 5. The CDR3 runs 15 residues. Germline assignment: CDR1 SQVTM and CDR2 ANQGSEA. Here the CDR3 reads CSVEFAGRSTDTQYF. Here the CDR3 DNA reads TGCAGCGTTGAATTCGCCGGGAGGAGCACAGATACGCAGTATTTT.

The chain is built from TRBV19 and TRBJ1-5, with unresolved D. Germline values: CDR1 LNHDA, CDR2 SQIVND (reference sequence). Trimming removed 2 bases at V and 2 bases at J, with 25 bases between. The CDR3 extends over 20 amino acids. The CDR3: CASSIMGSGIYGSRNQPQHF. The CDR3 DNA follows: TGTGCCAGTAGTATAATGGGATCGGGGATCTACGGCTCTCGCAATCAGCCCCAGCATTTT.

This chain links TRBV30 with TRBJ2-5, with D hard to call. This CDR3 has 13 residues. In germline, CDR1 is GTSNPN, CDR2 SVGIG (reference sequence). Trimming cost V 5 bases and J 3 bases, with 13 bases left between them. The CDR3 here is CAWGWSPEETQYF. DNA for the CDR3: TGTGCCTGGGGTTGGTCTCCCGAAGAGACCCAGTACTTC.

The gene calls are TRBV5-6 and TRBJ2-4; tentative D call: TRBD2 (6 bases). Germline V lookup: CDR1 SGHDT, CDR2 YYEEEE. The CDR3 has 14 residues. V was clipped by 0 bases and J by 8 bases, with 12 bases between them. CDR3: CASSLGPGGDIQYF. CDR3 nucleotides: TGTGCCAGCAGCTTGGGGCCGGGCGGGGACATTCAGTACTTC.